This T cell receptor beta chain was captured by sequencing in a study of cytomegalovirus exposure and HLA in healthy donors. PCR amplification relied on 60 Vbeta primers (plus 13 Jbeta primers). The table came from immunoSEQ multiplex PCR; TCRdb's copy has only in-frame clones and leaves some out. Among around 150,000 clones, 60% to 85% were seen once, and the ten largest hold approximately 6%. The CDR3 runs 15 residues. Germline trimming cut 4 bases from V and 6 bases from J; bases unmatched to any gene: 7. Germline CDR1 and CDR2: MRHNA and SNTAGT. Regarding the study as a whole: An ancestry cluster, one associated with Asian ancestry, reportedly showed fewer N-insertions than the approximately 670-donor mean in a later analysis.

With regard to this clone: Its target is not known.

Sequencing used PBMCs. The chain joins TRBV6-4 to TRBJ2-3; TRBD1 agrees at 10 bases. The sequence derives from a man aged 50-60 years in good health and CMV-seropositive. The CDR3 nucleotides read TGTGCCAGCAGTGCCCGACAGGGGGCTTCGGATACGCAGTATTTT. Protein product: CASSARQGASDTQYF.